There are a few counts of the clone carrying this TCR beta chain. Its antigen is unknown. This record belongs to a study of T cells in Graves' hyperthyroidism and ophthalmopathy. Study-level points and caveats: Blood samples included most of the expanded thyroid clonotypes exceeding 0.001. Ophthalmopathy was model-predicted a median around seven months pre-onset.

Using RNA transcripts as the source, TCR beta CDR3 regions were amplified. First-round RT-PCR of the TCR CDR3 relied on the HTBI primer set. TCRdb recomputed calls from the multiplex PCR reads with MiXCR, one row per CDR3 protein. This table has about 380,000 distinct CDR3 sequences, around 18% appearing once. Material: blood. The clonotype comes from a man aged 18 to 29 with Graves' ophthalmopathy.

The CDR3, as DNA: TGCGCCAGCAGCTTGGCTATAAACTCCGGGGGGACAGGGGGCAGCACCGGGGAGCTGTTTTTT. It codes for CASSLAINSGGTGGSTGELFF. The genes are TRBV5-1 and TRBJ2-2, with TRBD1 matching over 12 bases. V gave up 0 bases and J gave up 4 bases; unmatched junction bases: 16. CDR3 length: 21 amino acids. The germline V gene has CDR1 SGHRS and CDR2 YFSETQ.